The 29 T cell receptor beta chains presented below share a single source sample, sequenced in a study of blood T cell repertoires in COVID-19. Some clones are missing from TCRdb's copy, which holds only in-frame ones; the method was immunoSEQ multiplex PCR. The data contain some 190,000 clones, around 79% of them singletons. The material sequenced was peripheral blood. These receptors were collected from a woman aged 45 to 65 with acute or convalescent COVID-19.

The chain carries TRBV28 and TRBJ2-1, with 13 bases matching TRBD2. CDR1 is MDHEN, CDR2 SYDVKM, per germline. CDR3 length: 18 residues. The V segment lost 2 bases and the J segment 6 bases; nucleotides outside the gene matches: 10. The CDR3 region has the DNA TGTGCCAGCAGTTTACCCGGGACTAGCGGGACCTGGTCCAATGAGCAGTTCTTC. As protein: CASSLPGTSGTWSNEQFF.

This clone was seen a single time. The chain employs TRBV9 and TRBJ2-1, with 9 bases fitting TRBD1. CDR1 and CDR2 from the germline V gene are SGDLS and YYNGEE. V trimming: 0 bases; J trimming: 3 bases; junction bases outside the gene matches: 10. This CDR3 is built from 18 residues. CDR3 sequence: CASSVGRTGGSFYNEQFF. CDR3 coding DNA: TGTGCCAGCAGCGTAGGGAGAACAGGGGGCAGTTTCTACAATGAGCAGTTCTTC.

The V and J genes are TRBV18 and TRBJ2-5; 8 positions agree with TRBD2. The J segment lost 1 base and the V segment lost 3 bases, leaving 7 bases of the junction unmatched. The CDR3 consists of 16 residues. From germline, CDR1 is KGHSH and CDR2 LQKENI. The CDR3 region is CASSPLAGGFQETQYF. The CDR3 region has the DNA TGTGCCAGCTCACCGTTGGCGGGAGGTTTCCAAGAGACCCAGTACTTC.

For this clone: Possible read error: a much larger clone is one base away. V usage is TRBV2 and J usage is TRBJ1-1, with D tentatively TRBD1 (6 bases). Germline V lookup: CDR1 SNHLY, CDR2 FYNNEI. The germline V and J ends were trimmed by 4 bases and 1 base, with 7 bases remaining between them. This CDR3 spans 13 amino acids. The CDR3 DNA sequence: TGTGCCAGCAGTGGGACAGCGAACACTGAAGCTTTCTTT. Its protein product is CASSGTANTEAFF.

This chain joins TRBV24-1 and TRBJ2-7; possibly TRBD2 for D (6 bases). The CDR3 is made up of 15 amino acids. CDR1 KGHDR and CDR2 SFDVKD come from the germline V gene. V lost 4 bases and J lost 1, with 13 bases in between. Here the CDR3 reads CATSDRTGTSYEQYF. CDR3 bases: TGTGCCACCAGTGACCGGACCGGGACTTCCTACGAGCAGTACTTC.

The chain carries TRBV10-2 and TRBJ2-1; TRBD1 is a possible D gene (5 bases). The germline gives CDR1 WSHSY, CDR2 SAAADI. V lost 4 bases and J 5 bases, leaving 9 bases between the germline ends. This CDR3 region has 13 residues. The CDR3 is CASSGDRNNEQFF. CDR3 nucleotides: TGCGCCAGCAGTGGCGACAGAAACAATGAGCAGTTCTTC.

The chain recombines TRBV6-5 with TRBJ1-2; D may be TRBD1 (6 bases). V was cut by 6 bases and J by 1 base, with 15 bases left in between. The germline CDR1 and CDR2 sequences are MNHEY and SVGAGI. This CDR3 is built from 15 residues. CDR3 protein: CASRGGTSYNYGYTF. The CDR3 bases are TGTGCCAGCAGGGGAGGGACAAGTTATAACTATGGCTACACCTTC.

The CDR3 sequence: CATTRDRTRFMNTEAFF. Written as DNA, the CDR3 is TGTGCCACTACAAGGGACAGGACGAGATTTATGAACACTGAAGCTTTCTTT. The chain recombines TRBV19 with TRBJ1-1, with TRBD1 matching 8 bases. Trimming cost V 10 bases and J 0 bases; bases outside gene matches: 16. Germline V gene lookup returns CDR1 LNHDA and CDR2 SQIVND (reference sequence). The CDR3 is 17 amino acids.

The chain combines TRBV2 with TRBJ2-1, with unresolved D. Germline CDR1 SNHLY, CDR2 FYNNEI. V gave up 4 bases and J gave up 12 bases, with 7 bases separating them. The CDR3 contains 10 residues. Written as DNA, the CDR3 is TGTGCCAGCAGTGGCGCTTGGCAGTTCTTC. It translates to CASSGAWQFF.

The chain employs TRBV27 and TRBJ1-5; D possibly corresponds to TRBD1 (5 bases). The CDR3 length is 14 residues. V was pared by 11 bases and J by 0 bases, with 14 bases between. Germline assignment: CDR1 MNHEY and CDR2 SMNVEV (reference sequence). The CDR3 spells CALSVGASNQPQHF. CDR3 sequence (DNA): TGTGCCCTCTCGGTTGGGGCTAGCAATCAGCCCCAGCATTTT.

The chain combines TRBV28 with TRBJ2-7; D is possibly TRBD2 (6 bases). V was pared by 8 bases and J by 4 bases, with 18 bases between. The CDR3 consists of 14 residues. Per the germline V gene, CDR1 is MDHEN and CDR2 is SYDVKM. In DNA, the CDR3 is TGTGCCAGCCGCCCTCCAAGCGGGCTTTACGAGCAGTACTTC. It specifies CASRPPSGLYEQYF.

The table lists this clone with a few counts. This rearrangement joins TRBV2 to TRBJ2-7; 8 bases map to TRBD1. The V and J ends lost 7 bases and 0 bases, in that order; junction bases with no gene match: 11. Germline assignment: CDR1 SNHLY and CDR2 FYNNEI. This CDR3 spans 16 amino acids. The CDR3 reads CASNEPGQVNSYEQYF. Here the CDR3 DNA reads TGTGCCAGCAACGAACCGGGACAGGTGAACTCCTACGAGCAGTACTTC. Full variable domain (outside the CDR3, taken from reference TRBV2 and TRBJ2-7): EPEVTQTPSHQVTQMGQEVILRCVPISNHLYFYWYRQILGQKVEFLVSFYNNEISEKSEIFDDQFSVERPDGSNFTLKIRSTKLEDSAMYFCASNEPGQVNSYEQYFGPGTRLTVT.

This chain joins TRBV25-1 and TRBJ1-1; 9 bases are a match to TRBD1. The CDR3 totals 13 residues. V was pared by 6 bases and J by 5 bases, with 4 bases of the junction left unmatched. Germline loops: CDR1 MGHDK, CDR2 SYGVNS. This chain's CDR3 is CASRDRGRTEAFF. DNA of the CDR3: TGTGCCAGCAGGGACAGGGGTAGGACTGAAGCTTTCTTT.

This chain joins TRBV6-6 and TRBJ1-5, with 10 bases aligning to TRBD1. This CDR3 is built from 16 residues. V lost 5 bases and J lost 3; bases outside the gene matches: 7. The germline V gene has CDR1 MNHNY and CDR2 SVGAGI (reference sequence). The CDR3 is CASSHPGTGDNQPQHF. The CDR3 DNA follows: TGTGCCAGCAGTCACCCCGGGACAGGGGACAATCAGCCCCAGCATTTT.

The CDR3 region has the DNA TGTGCCACCAGTGATTCTGGTACTCGTGAAAAACTGTTTTTT. This translates into CATSDSGTREKLFF. The J gene is TRBJ1-4, the V gene TRBV24-1; D ambiguous. CDR1 and CDR2 (germline): KGHDR, SFDVKD. This CDR3 is built from 14 residues. V lost 2 bases and J 7 bases, leaving 10 bases between the germline ends.

This CDR3 reads CASSHGPDRELEAFF. The CDR3 DNA follows: TGTGCCAGCAGCCATGGCCCCGACAGGGAACTTGAAGCTTTCTTT. The chain links TRBV3-1 (or the pseudogene TRBV3-2) to TRBJ1-1; the match to TRBD1 covers 7 bases. Germline CDR1 and CDR2: LGHDT and YNNKEL (reference sequence). Unmatched junction bases numbered 11, after V lost 3 bases and J lost 7 bases. The CDR3 totals 15 residues.

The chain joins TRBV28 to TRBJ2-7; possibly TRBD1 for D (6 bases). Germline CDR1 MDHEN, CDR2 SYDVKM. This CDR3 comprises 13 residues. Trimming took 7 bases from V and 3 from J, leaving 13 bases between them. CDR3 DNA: TGTGCCAGCACCATCCGGGACAACTACGAGCAGTACTTC. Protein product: CASTIRDNYEQYF.

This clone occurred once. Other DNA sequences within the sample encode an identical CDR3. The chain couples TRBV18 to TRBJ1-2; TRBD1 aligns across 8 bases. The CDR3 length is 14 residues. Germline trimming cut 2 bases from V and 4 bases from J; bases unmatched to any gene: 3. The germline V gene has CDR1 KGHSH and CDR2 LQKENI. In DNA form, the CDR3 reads TGTGCCAGCTCACCAGACAGGGGCGCCTATGGCTACACCTTC. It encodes CASSPDRGAYGYTF. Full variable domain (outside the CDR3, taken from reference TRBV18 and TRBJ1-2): NAGVMQNPRHLVRRRGQEARLRCSPMKGHSHVYWYRQLPEEGLKFMVYLQKENIIDESGMPKERFSAEFPKEGPSILRIQQVVRGDSAAYFCASSPDRGAYGYTFGSGTRLTVV.

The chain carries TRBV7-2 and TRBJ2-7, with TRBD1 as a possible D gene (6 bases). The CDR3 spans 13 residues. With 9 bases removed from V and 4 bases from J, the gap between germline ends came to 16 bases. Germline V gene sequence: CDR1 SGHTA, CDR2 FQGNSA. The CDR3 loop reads CASNHHTGYEQYF. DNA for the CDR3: TGTGCCAGTAACCATCATACAGGGTACGAGCAGTACTTC.

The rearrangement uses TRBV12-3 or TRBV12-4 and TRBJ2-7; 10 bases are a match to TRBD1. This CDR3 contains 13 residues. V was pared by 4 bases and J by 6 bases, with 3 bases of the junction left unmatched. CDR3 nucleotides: TGTGCCAGCAGTTCGGGACAGGGGTCCGAGCAGTACTTC. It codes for CASSSGQGSEQYF.

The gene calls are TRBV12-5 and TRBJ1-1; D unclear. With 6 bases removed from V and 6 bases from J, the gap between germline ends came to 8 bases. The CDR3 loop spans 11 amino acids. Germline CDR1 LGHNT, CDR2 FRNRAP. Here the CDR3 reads CASGLQSEAFF. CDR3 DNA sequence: TGTGCTAGTGGCCTCCAGTCTGAAGCTTTCTTT. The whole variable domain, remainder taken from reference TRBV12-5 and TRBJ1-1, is DARVTQTPRHKVTEMGQEVTMRCQPILGHNTVFWYRQTMMQGLELLAYFRNRAPLDDSGMPKDRFSAEMPDATLATLKIQPSEPRDSAVYFCASGLQSEAFFGQGTRLTVV.

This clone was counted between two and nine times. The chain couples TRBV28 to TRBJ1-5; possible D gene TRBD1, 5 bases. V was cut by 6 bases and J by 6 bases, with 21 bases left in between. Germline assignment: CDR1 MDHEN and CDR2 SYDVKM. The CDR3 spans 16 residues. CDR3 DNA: TGTGCCAGCAGGCCCGAAGGGCAGGGTCAGGGTCAGCCCCAGCATTTT. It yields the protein CASRPEGQGQGQPQHF. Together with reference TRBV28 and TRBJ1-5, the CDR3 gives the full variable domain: DVKVTQSSRYLVKRTGEKVFLECVQDMDHENMFWYRQDPGLGLRLIYFSYDVKMKEKGDIPEGYSVSREKKERFSLILESASTNQTSMYLCASRPEGQGQGQPQHFGDGTRLSIL.

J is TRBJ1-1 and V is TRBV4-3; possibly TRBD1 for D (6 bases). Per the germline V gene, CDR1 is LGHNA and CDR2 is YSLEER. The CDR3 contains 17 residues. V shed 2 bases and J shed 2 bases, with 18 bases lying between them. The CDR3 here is CASSQNPTGSLNTEAFF. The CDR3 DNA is TGCGCCAGCAGCCAAAATCCGACAGGAAGCCTTAACACTGAAGCTTTCTTT.

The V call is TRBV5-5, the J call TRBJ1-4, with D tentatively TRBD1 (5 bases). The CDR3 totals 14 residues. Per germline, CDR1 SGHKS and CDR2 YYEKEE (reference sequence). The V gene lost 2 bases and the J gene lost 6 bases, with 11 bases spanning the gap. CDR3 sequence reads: CASSFVGDHEKLFF. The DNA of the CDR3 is TGTGCCAGCAGCTTCGTAGGGGATCATGAAAAACTGTTTTTT.

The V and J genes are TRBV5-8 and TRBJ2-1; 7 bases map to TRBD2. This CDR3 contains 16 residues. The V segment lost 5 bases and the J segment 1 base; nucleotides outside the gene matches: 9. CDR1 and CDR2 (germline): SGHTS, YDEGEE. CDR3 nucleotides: TGTGCCAGCAGTTTTGAAGCGGGACCTTCCTACAATGAGCAGTTCTTC. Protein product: CASSFEAGPSYNEQFF.

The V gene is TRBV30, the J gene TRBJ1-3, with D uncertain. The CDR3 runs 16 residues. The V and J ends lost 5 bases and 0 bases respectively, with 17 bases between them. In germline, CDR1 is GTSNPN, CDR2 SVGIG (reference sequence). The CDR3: CAWCLVKPISGNTIYF. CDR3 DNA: TGTGCCTGGTGCCTCGTAAAGCCCATCTCTGGAAACACCATATATTTT.

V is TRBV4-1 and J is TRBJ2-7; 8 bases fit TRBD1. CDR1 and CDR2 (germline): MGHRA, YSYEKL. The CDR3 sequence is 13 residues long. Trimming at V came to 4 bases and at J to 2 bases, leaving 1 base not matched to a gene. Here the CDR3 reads CASSPGQAYEQYF. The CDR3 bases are TGCGCCAGCAGCCCGGGACAGGCCTACGAGCAGTACTTC.

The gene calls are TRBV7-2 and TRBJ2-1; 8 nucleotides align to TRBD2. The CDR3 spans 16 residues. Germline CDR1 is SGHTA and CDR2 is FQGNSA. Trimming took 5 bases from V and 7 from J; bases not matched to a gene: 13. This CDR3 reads CASSPRRRGGQNEQFF. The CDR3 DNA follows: TGTGCCAGCAGCCCACGGCGACGGGGGGGCCAAAATGAGCAGTTCTTC. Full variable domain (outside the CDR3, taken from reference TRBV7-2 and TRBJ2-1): GAGVSQSPSNKVTEKGKDVELRCDPISGHTALYWYRQSLGQGLEFLIYFQGNSAPDKSGLPSDRFSAERTGGSVSTLTIQRTQQEDSAVYLCASSPRRRGGQNEQFFGPGTRLTVL.

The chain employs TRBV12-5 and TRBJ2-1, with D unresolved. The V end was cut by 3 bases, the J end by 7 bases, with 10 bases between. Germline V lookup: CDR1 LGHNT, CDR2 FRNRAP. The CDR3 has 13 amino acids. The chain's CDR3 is CASGFLGTNEQFF. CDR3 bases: TGTGCTAGTGGTTTTCTAGGTACGAATGAGCAGTTCTTC.